This TCR beta chain comes out of a study of T cell repertoires in cytomegalovirus infection. For the study at large: In public TCR beta signatures, there were indications of both CMV infection and matching HLA type. Findings of the study overall: Dominating the ex vivo response were TCR beta clonotypes that were CMV-specific and HLA-C-restricted. Cumulative public TCR beta family frequency identified carriers of CMV plus the relevant HLA.

To note about this clonotype: Its matching antigen is unknown.

TCRdb called the reads again in MiXCR, with one record for every CDR3 protein. The data contain 450,000 to 550,000 distinct CDR3 sequences, approximately 17% of them singletons. This CDR3 is built from 11 residues. CDR1 SGHRS and CDR2 YFSETQ come from the germline V gene. Trimming removed 2 bases from V and 14 bases from J, with 12 bases in between. The sequence was obtained from a human donor in good health (CMV status not recorded). Some clones in this sample may be carry-over from other donors' samples. The source material was CD8+ T cells from PBMCs. The chain recombines TRBV5-1 with TRBJ2-3, with no clear D. CDR3 nucleotides: TGCGCCAGCAGCTTCCGGGCCGTTTGGTATTTT. It yields the protein CASSFRAVWYF.